This entry lists 20 T cell receptor beta chains sequenced from one sample in a study of blood T cell repertoires in COVID-19. Sequencing was performed with immunoSEQ multiplex PCR; in TCRdb, only in-frame clones are kept and a portion is missing. This sample has just over 150,000 clones, with around 82% found just once. Sequenced: peripheral blood. The receptors come from a middle-aged woman with COVID-19, enrolled during active disease.

The rearrangement joins TRBV2 to TRBJ2-4; 8 bases map to TRBD1. CDR1 SNHLY and CDR2 FYNNEI come from the germline V gene. The trim removed 8 bases at V and 2 bases at J, leaving 8 bases unmatched. This CDR3 has 15 residues. CDR3: CASGRTGPPKNIQYF. Written as DNA, the CDR3 is TGTGCCAGCGGTCGGACAGGGCCTCCCAAAAACATTCAGTACTTC.

The chain uses TRBV25-1 and TRBJ1-5, with TRBD1 as a possible D gene (6 bases). The CDR3 loop spans 15 amino acids. Germline CDR1 is MGHDK and CDR2 is SYGVNS. Trimming took off 1 base at V and 5 bases at J, with 12 bases between the two ends. CDR3 nucleotides: TGTGCCAGCAGTGAATCGGGGGGCGGACATCAGCCCCAGCATTTT. The encoded protein is CASSESGGGHQPQHF.

This clone turned up a few times. The V and J genes are TRBV9 and TRBJ2-1, with a weak D call TRBD1 (5 bases). The V end was cut by 6 bases, the J end by 6 bases, with 16 bases between. The CDR3 is 14 amino acids. Germline values: CDR1 SGDLS, CDR2 YYNGEE. CDR3 coding DNA: TGTGCCAGCAATGCCCAGGGCCTAAGCAATGAGCAGTTCTTC. The encoded protein is CASNAQGLSNEQFF.

The J gene is TRBJ1-2, the V gene TRBV6-5, with D unresolved. Trimming removed 7 bases at V and 1 base at J, with 7 bases between. The CDR3 is 12 residues long. CDR1 MNHEY and CDR2 SVGAGI come from the germline V gene. The CDR3 sequence is CASIIRNYGYTF. The CDR3 DNA sequence: TGTGCCAGCATAATCCGTAACTATGGCTACACCTTC.

Here the CDR3 reads CASKPTGPSYGYTF. The CDR3 DNA reads as TGTGCCAGCAAACCCACAGGGCCTTCCTATGGCTACACCTTC. The V gene is TRBV27, the J gene TRBJ1-2; tentatively, D is TRBD1 (6 bases). CDR1 and CDR2 from the germline V gene are MNHEY and SMNVEV (reference sequence). The CDR3 contains 14 residues. Between the trimmed V and J ends, which lost 7 bases and 4 bases, there was a span of 16 bases.

This clone showed up just once. The V gene is TRBV5-4, the J gene TRBJ2-1, with a possible D match to TRBD2 (5 bases). The CDR3 sequence is 16 residues long. Per the germline V gene, CDR1 is SGHNT and CDR2 is YYREEE (reference sequence). Between the trimmed V and J ends, which lost 0 bases and 2 bases, there was a span of 12 bases. In DNA form, the CDR3 reads TGTGCCAGCAGCTTGGGTCCCTCGGGGACCTACAATGAGCAGTTCTTC. This gives the protein CASSLGPSGTYNEQFF.

This chain uses TRBV24-1 with TRBJ2-1, with D hard to call. The CDR3 has 16 residues. Looked up from germline, CDR1 is KGHDR and CDR2 is SFDVKD. Trimming took 3 bases from V and 0 from J, leaving 11 bases between them. The CDR3 protein is CATSDVTESSYNEQFF. The CDR3 nucleotides are TGTGCCACCAGTGATGTAACGGAGAGCTCCTACAATGAGCAGTTCTTC.

The V gene is TRBV4-2, the J gene TRBJ2-1; tentative D call: TRBD2 (5 bases). V was trimmed by 1 base and J by 6 bases, leaving 10 bases between them. This CDR3 is built from 14 residues. Per germline, CDR1 LGHNA and CDR2 YNFKEQ. The CDR3 sequence is CASSQASLVNEQFF. CDR3 sequence (DNA): TGTGCCAGCAGCCAAGCCTCACTAGTCAATGAGCAGTTCTTC.

V usage is TRBV28 and J usage is TRBJ1-2; D gene ambiguous. This CDR3 is 13 amino acids long. Germline V gene sequence: CDR1 MDHEN, CDR2 SYDVKM. Trimming shortened V by 2 bases and J by 3 bases, and 7 bases separated the two germline ends. The CDR3 here is CASSLAGHYGYTF. The CDR3 nucleotides are TGTGCCAGCAGTTTAGCCGGTCACTATGGCTACACCTTC.

The chain uses TRBV27 and TRBJ1-3, with 7 bases lining up with TRBD1. This CDR3 is built from 14 residues. The junction had 6 bases not matched to a gene; V was cut back by 6 bases and J by 4 bases. Germline-derived CDR1 and CDR2 are MNHEY and SMNVEV (reference sequence). The CDR3 sequence: CASRLTGSGNTIYF. The CDR3 nucleotides read TGTGCCAGCAGGCTGACAGGGAGCGGAAACACCATATATTTT.

This chain joins TRBV19 and TRBJ2-1; weak D call: TRBD2 (7 bases). This CDR3 is built from 14 residues. Germline CDR1 and CDR2: LNHDA and SQIVND (reference sequence). V was trimmed by 4 bases and J by 5 bases, leaving 12 bases between them. Here the CDR3 reads CASSKGGGHNEQFF. The CDR3 DNA reads TGTGCCAGTAGTAAAGGGGGGGGCCACAATGAGCAGTTCTTC.

This clone was seen a few times. The chain carries TRBV2 and TRBJ2-5; a possible D gene is TRBD2 (6 bases). CDR1 SNHLY and CDR2 FYNNEI come from the germline V gene. CDR3 size: 12 residues. Trimming removed 7 bases from V and 5 bases from J, with 11 bases in between. The CDR3 here is CASTSLAETQYF. The CDR3 nucleotides read TGTGCCAGCACTAGCCTAGCGGAGACCCAGTACTTC.

The V and J genes are TRBV19 and TRBJ1-5; D not certain. V was pared by 4 bases and J by 9 bases, with 13 bases between. CDR1 is LNHDA and CDR2 is SQIVND in the germline V gene (reference sequence). CDR3 length: 13 residues. The CDR3 DNA is TGTGCCAGTAGTAGCCAGGATAAAGGGCCCCAGCATTTT. Residues: CASSSQDKGPQHF. The full variable domain, in which reference TRBV19 and TRBJ1-5 provide the parts outside the CDR3, is DGGITQSPKYLFRKEGQNVTLSCEQNLNHDAMYWYRQDPGQGLRLIYYSQIVNDFQKGDIAEGYSVSREKKESFPLTVTSAQKNPTAFYLCASSSQDKGPQHFGDGTRLSIL.

V usage is TRBV6-4 and J usage is TRBJ2-2; no clear D gene. The V gene's germline CDR1 is MRHNA and CDR2 SNTAGT. The CDR3 has 15 residues. Trimming took 0 bases from V and 2 from J, leaving 7 bases between them. Written as DNA, the CDR3 is TGTGCCAGCAGTGACTCGCACAGAAACACCGGGGAGCTGTTTTTT. Its translation: CASSDSHRNTGELFF.

This clone was detected once. The chain has TRBV4-2 and TRBJ2-5; 7 positions match TRBD1. Trimming took 2 bases from V and 0 from J; bases not matched to a gene: 6. Germline V gives CDR1 LGHNA, CDR2 YNFKEQ. The CDR3 is 16 residues long. The CDR3 is CASSQRSRGHQETQYF. CDR3 DNA: TGTGCCAGCAGCCAAAGGTCGAGGGGGCACCAAGAGACCCAGTACTTC.

The chain couples TRBV14 to TRBJ2-1, with 11 bases aligning to TRBD2. J gave up 2 bases and V 1 base, and 1 base lay outside the gene matches. Germline V gene lookup returns CDR1 SGHDN and CDR2 FVKESK. This CDR3 contains 16 residues. CDR3 in amino acids: CASSQGLAGPYNEQFF. The CDR3 nucleotides are TGTGCCAGCAGCCAAGGACTAGCGGGGCCCTACAATGAGCAGTTCTTC.

This clone was recorded once. This chain links TRBV18 with TRBJ1-1; TRBD1 is a possible D gene (5 bases). The V gene's germline CDR1 is KGHSH and CDR2 LQKENI. The CDR3 consists of 12 residues. V gave up 3 bases and J gave up 7 bases, with 9 bases separating them. The CDR3 reads CASSPLGDEAFF. Written as DNA, the CDR3 is TGTGCCAGCTCACCGCTAGGGGATGAAGCTTTCTTT.

The rearrangement uses TRBV7-9 and TRBJ2-1; the match to TRBD1 covers 9 bases. The CDR3 runs 14 residues. Germline V CDR1 and CDR2: SEHNR, FQNEAQ (reference sequence). V lost 6 bases, J lost 8 bases, and 8 bases stayed unmatched. The CDR3 is CASRTGTGSDEQFF. As DNA, the CDR3 is TGTGCCAGCAGGACCGGGACAGGGTCGGATGAGCAGTTCTTC.

The chain joins TRBV6-6 to TRBJ1-2; 7 nucleotides agree with TRBD1. The J segment lost 7 bases and the V segment lost 6 bases, leaving 11 bases of the junction unmatched. Germline V gene lookup returns CDR1 MNHNY and CDR2 SVGAGI (reference sequence). This CDR3 contains 14 residues. Here the CDR3 DNA reads TGTGCCAGCAGCCCTCGGACAGGAGGAAGTGGCTACACCTTC. Its protein product is CASSPRTGGSGYTF.

CDR3 amino acids: CAWTIGGFRISPLHF. The CDR3, as DNA: TGTGCCTGGACAATAGGGGGATTCAGGATTTCACCCCTCCACTTT. The rearrangement uses TRBV30 and TRBJ1-6; D may be TRBD1 (6 bases). Trimming pared 4 bases from V and 9 bases from J, leaving 19 bases between. Germline V gives CDR1 GTSNPN, CDR2 SVGIG (reference sequence). This CDR3 has 15 residues.